Here is one T cell receptor (beta chain) with its context. Only in-frame clones appear in the TCRdb table, and some are missing; sequencing was by immunoSEQ multiplex PCR. Among about 48,000 clones listed, 93% were seen once. This CDR3 is 14 amino acids long. The germline gives CDR1 GTSNPN, CDR2 SVGIG (reference sequence). V lost 3 bases, J lost 0 bases, and 12 bases lay in between. This record comes from a study of control samples from healthy donors and cancer patients. Sequenced material: PBMCs. The sequence came from a woman aged 45 to 65 with head and neck cancer. V and J are TRBV30 and TRBJ2-7, with D perhaps TRBD2 (6 bases). The chain's CDR3 is CAWRGRGLSYEQYF. The DNA of the CDR3 is TGTGCCTGGAGAGGGCGGGGTCTCTCCTACGAGCAGTACTTC.